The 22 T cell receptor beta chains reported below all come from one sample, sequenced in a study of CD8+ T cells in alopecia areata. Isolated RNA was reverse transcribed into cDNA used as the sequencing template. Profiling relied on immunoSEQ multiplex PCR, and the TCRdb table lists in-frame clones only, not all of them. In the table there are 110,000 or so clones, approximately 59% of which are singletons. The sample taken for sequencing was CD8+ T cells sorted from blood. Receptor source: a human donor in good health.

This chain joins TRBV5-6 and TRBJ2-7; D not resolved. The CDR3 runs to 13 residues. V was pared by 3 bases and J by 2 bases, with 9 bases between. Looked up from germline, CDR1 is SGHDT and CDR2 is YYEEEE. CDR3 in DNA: TGTGCCAGCAGCTCCACTCTGGCCTACGAGCAGTACTTC. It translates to CASSSTLAYEQYF. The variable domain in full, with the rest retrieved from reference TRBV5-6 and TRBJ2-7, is DAGVTQSPTHLIKTRGQQVTLRCSPKSGHDTVSWYQQALGQGPQFIFQYYEEEERQRGNFPDRFSGHQFPNYSSELNVNALLLGDSALYLCASSSTLAYEQYFGPGTRLTVT.

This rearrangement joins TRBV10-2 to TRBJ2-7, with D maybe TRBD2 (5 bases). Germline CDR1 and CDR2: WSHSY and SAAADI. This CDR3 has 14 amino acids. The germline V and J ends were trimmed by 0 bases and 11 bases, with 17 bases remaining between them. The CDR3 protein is CASSESVRADGEYF. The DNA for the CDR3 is TGCGCCAGCAGTGAGTCTGTCAGAGCGGACGGGGAGTACTTC.

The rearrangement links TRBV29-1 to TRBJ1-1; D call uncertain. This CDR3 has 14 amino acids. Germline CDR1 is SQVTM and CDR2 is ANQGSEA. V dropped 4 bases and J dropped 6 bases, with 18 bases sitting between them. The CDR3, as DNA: TGCAGCGTTGCCCACCGGGAGAGCGGCCCTGAAGCTTTCTTT. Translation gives CSVAHRESGPEAFF.

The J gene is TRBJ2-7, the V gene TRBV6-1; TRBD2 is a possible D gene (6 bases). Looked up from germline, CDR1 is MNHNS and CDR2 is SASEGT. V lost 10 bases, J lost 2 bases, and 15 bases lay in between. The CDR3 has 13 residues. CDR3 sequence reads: CATLGTLAYEQYF. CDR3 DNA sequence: TGTGCCACCCTCGGGACTCTTGCCTACGAGCAGTACTTC.

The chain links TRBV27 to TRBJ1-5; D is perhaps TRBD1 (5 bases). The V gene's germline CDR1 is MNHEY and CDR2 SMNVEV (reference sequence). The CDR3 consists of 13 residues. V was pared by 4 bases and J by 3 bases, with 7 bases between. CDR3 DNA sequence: TGTGCCAGCAGTTCGGGGCACAATCAGCCCCAGCATTTT. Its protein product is CASSSGHNQPQHF.

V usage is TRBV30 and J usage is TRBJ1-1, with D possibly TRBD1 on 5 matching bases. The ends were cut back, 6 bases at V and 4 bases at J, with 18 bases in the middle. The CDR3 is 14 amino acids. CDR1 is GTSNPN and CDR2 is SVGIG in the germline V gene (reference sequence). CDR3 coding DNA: TGTGCCTGCGGACCTCTGGGGCCCCCCACTGAAGCTTTCTTT. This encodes CACGPLGPPTEAFF.

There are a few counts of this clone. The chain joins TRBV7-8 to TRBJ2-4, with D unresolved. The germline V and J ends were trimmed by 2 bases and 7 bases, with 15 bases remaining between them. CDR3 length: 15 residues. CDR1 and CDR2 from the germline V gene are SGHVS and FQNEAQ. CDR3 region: CASSLSPPTWNIQYF. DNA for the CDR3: TGTGCCAGCAGCTTATCCCCGCCGACCTGGAACATTCAGTACTTC. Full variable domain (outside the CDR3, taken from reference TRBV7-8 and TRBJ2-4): GAGVSQSPRYKVAKRGQDVALRCDPISGHVSLFWYQQALGQGPEFLTYFQNEAQLDKSGLPSDRFFAERPEGSVSTLKIQRTQQEDSAVYLCASSLSPPTWNIQYFGAGTRLSVL.

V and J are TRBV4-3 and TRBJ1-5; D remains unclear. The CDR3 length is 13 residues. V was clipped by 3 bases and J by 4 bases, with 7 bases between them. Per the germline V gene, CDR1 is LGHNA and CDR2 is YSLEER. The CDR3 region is CASSHALNQPQHF. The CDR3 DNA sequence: TGCGCCAGCAGCCACGCACTAAATCAGCCCCAGCATTTT.

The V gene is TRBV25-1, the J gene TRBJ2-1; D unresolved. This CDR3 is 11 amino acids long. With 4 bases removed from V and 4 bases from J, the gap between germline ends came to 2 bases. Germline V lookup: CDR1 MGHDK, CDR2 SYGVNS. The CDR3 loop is CASSAYNEQFF. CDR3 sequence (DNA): TGTGCCAGCAGTGCGTACAATGAGCAGTTCTTC.

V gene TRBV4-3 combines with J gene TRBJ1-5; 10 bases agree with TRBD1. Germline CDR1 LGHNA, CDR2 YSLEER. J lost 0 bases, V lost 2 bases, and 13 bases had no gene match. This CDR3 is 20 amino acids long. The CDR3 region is CASSQSRAGQGPYSNQPQHF. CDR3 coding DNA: TGCGCCAGCAGCCAAAGTAGGGCGGGACAGGGGCCCTATAGCAATCAGCCCCAGCATTTT.

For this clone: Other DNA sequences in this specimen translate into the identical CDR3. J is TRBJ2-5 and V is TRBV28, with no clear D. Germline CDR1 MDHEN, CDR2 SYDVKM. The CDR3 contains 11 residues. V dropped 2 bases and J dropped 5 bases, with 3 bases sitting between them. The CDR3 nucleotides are TGTGCCAGCAGTTTAGGGGAGACCCAGTACTTC. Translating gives CASSLGETQYF. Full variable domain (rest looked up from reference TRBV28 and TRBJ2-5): DVKVTQSSRYLVKRTGEKVFLECVQDMDHENMFWYRQDPGLGLRLIYFSYDVKMKEKGDIPEGYSVSREKKERFSLILESASTNQTSMYLCASSLGETQYFGPGTRLLVL.

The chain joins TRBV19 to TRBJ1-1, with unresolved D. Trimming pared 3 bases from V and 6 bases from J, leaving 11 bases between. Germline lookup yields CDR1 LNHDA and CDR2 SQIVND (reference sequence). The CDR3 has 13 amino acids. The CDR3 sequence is CASSIVDGAEAFF. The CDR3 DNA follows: TGTGCCAGTAGTATTGTGGATGGGGCTGAAGCTTTCTTT.

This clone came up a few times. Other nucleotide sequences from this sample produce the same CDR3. The DNA for the CDR3 is TGTGCCAGCAGTGGCGTGCTTCAGCAGACCCAGTACTTC. Amino acids: CASSGVLQQTQYF. The chain joins TRBV11-2 to TRBJ2-5, with D unclear. This CDR3 has 13 residues. CDR1 and CDR2 from the germline V gene are SGHAT and FQNNGV. V dropped 6 bases and J dropped 6 bases, with 14 bases sitting between them.

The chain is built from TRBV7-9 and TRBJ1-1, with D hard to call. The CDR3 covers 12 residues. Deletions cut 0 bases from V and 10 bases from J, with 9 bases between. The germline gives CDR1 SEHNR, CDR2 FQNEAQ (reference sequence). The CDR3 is CASSLARHGAFF. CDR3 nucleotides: TGTGCCAGCAGCTTAGCCCGCCACGGAGCTTTCTTT.

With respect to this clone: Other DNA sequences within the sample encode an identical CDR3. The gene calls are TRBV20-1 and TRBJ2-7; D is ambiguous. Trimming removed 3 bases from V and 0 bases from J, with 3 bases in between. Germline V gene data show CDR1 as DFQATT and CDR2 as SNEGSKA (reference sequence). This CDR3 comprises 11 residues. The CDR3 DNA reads TGCAGTGCTAGCGACTCCTACGAGCAGTACTTC. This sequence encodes CSASDSYEQYF.

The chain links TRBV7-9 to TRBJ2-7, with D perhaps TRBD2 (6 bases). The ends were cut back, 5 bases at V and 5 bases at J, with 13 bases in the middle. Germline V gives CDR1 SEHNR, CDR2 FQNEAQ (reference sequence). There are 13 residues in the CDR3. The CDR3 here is CASSHPASDEQYF. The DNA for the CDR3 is TGTGCCAGCAGCCACCCAGCTAGCGACGAGCAGTACTTC.

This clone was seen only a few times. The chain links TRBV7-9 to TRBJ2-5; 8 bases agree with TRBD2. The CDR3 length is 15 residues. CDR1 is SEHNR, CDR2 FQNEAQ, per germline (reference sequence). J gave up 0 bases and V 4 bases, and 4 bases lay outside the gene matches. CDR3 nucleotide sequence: TGTGCCAGCAGCTCGGCAGCGGGGGACCAAGAGACCCAGTACTTC. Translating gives CASSSAAGDQETQYF. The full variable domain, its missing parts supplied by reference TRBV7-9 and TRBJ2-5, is DTGVSQNPRHKITKRGQNVTFRCDPISEHNRLYWYRQTLGQGPEFLTYFQNEAQLEKSRLLSDRFSAERPKGSFSTLEIQRTEQGDSAMYLCASSSAAGDQETQYFGPGTRLLVL.

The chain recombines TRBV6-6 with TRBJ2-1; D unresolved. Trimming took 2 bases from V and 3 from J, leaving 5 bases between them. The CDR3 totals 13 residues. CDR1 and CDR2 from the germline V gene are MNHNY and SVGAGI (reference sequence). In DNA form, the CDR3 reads TGTGCCAGCAGTTACGGTGGCTACAATGAGCAGTTCTTC. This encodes CASSYGGYNEQFF.

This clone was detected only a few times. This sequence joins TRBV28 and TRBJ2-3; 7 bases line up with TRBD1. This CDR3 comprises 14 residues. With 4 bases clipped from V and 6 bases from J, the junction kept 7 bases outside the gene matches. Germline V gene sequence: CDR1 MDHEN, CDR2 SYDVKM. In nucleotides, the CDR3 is TGTGCCAGCAGTTCCGACAGGGTGTCGGATACGCAGTATTTT. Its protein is CASSSDRVSDTQYF. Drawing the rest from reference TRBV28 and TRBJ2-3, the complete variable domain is DVKVTQSSRYLVKRTGEKVFLECVQDMDHENMFWYRQDPGLGLRLIYFSYDVKMKEKGDIPEGYSVSREKKERFSLILESASTNQTSMYLCASSSDRVSDTQYFGPGTRLTVL.

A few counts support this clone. In nucleotides, the CDR3 is TGCAGTGCTAGAGCCCCCCTTGGCTACACCTTC. It encodes CSARAPLGYTF. The chain recombines TRBV20-1 with TRBJ1-2; no reliable D call. The germline CDR1 and CDR2 sequences are DFQATT and SNEGSKA (reference sequence). This CDR3 has 11 residues. The V end lost 1 base, the J end lost 7 bases, and 7 bases lay between the germline ends.

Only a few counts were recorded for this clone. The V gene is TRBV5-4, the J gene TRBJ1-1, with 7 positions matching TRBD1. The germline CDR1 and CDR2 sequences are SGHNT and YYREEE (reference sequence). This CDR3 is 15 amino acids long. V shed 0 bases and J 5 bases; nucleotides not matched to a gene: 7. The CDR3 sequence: CASSLVGGGGTEAFF. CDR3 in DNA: TGTGCCAGCAGCTTGGTAGGGGGCGGCGGGACTGAAGCTTTCTTT.

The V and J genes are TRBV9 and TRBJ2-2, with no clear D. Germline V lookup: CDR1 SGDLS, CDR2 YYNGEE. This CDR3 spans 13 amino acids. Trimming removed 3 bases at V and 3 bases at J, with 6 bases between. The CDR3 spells CASSAGHTGELFF. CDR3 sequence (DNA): TGTGCCAGCAGCGCGGGCCACACCGGGGAGCTGTTTTTT. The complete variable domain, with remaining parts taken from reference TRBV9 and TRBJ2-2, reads DSGVTQTPKHLITATGQRVTLRCSPRSGDLSVYWYQQSLDQGLQFLIQYYNGEERAKGNILERFSAQQFPDLHSELNLSSLELGDSALYFCASSAGHTGELFFGEGSRLTVL.